This paragraph reports one T cell receptor beta chain. The antigen remains unidentified. J was trimmed by 2 bases and V by 0 bases; bases with no gene match: 12. CDR3 size: 20 residues. The germline V gene has CDR1 ENHRY and CDR2 SYGVKD. The record originates from a study of cytomegalovirus exposure and HLA in healthy donors. Broader study findings: Exclusion as indistinguishable affected some V segments, including TRBV6-2 and TRBV6-3. High specificity and sensitivity for cytomegalovirus status were reported for the classifier.

Primers for the PCR totalled 60 Vbeta and 13 Jbeta. Profiled with immunoSEQ multiplex PCR; TCRdb holds only in-frame clones, not every one. This sample has around 50,000 clones, with 65% to 80% found just once. Despite likely unrecorded immune exposures, the donors were nominally healthy at the time of sampling. Material: PBMCs. The receptor was derived from a man younger than 45 in good health and CMV-seronegative. The V and J genes are TRBV10-3 and TRBJ2-7; 14 nucleotides agree with TRBD2. The CDR3 loop reads CAISESIGLAGGFSAYEQYF. The CDR3 region has the DNA TGTGCCATCAGTGAGTCGATCGGACTAGCGGGAGGTTTTTCCGCCTACGAGCAGTACTTC.